This T cell receptor (beta chain) stems from a study of T cells in Graves' hyperthyroidism and ophthalmopathy. This clonotype was found many times. Deletions cut 3 bases from V and 1 base from J, with 10 bases between. The germline gives CDR1 MDHEN, CDR2 SYDVKM. The CDR3 has 15 amino acids. RNA transcripts served as the template for amplifying TCR beta CDR3 regions. TCR CDR3 regions were first amplified by RT-PCR with HTBI primers. MiXCR, run by TCRdb on the multiplex PCR reads, gives a single entry per CDR3 protein. Seen here are some 360,000 distinct CDR3 sequences, less than 20% observed once, and the top ten hold 15% to 19%.

The clonotype comes from a woman in her 40s with Graves' ophthalmopathy. The J gene is TRBJ1-5, the V gene TRBV28; D perhaps matches TRBD1 (6 bases). The sample taken for sequencing was blood. The CDR3 loop is CASSLRQGSNQPQHF. The CDR3 DNA reads TGTGCCAGCAGTTTGCGGCAGGGGAGCAATCAGCCCCAGCATTTT.